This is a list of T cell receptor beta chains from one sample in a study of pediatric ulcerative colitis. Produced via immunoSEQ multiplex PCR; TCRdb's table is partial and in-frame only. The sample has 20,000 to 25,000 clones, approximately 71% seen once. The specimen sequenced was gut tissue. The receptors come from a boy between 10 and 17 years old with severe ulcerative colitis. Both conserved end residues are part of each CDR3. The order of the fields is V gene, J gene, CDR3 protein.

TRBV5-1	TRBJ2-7	CASSLALVNGVPEQYF
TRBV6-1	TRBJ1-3	CASSEEGFVNTIYF
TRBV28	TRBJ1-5	CASSSGGQPQHF
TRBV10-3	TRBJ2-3	CAVKAGQGDDTQYF
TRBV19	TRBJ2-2	CASNPNTGELFF
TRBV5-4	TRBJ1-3	CASSDMRDRISGNTIYF
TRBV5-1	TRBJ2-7	CASSLDGTYEQYF
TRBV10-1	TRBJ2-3	CASSESAPTGETSTDTQYF
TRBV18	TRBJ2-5	CASSPNVVAGIQETQYF
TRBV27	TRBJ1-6	CASSLSDRNSPLHF
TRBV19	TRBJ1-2	CASSTSSGSSVYGYTF
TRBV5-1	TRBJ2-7	CASSLVDSSYEQYF
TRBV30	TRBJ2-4	CAQTGAGENIQYF
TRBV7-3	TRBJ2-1	CASSSGTSVYNEQFF
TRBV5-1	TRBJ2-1	CASSLDPSGRAGNEQFF
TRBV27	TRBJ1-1	CASSSSQSWTERRTEAFF
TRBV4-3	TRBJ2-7	CASSQDRRDSNYEQYF
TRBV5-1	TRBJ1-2	CASNPGGPYGYTF
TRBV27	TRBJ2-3	CASSTRDRDDSDTQYF
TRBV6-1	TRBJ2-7	CASSGGLAYEQYF
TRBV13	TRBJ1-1	CASSSDTNTEAFF
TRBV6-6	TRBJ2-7	CASSYVGQGNYEQYF
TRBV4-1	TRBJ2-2	CASSHSQTDTGELFF
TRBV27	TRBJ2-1	CASSPRAGEGGEQFF
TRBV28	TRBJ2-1	CASSLDGSYNEQFF
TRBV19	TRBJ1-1	CASSSFRGLSVVNTEAFF
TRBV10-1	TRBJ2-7	CASSARRGSYEQYF
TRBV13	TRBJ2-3	CASSRETSTDTQYF
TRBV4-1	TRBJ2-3	CASSQDPSPTGGLTDTQYF
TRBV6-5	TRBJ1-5	CASSYSQGSNQPQHF
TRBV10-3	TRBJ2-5	CAISDYERLETQYF
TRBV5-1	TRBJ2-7	CASSPGREKYEQYF
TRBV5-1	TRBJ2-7	CASSLEPASTSGPSYEQYF
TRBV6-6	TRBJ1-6	CASSSDRNDSPLHF
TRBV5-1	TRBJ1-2	CASSLSGDVNGYTF
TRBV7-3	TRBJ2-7	CASTLAGRDSFYEQYF
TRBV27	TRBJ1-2	CASRGTGNYGYTF
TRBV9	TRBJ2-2	CASSVLAGDSGELFF
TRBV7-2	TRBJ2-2	CASSYRLASNTGELFF
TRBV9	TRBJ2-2	CASSTSGVGELFF
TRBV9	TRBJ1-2	CASSVPWTGSGYTF
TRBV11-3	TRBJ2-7	CASSFQYEQYF
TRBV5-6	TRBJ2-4	CASSSNREGKNIQYF
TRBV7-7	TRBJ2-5	CASSLLAGEQETQYF
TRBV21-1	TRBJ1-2	CASSKDRRTANYGYTF
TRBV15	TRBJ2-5	CATSRGGQGVETQYF
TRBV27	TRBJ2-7	CASRLIAGGTRVQYF
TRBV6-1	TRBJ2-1	CASSEVLRNEQFF
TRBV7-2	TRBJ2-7	CASRTGGSSYEQYF
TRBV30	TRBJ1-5	CAWSDRDQPQHF
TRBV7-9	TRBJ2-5	CASSLIFGTGVGSGETQYF
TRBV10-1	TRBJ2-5	CASSGDGGETQYF